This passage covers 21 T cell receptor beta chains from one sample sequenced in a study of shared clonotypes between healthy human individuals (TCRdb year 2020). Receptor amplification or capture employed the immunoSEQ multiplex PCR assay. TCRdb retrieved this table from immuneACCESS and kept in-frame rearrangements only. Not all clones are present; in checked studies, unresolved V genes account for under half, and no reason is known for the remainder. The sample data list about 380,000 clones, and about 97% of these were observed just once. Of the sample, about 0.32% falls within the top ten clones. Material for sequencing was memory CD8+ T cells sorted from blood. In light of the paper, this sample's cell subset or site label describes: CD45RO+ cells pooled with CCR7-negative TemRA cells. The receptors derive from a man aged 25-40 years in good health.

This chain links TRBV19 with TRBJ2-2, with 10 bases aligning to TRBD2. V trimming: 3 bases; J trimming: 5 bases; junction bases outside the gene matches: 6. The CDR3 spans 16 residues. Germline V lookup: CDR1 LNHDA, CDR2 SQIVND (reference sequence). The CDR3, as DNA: TGTGCCAGTAGTATCTCTAGCGGGAGCGCGACCGGGGAGCTGTTTTTT. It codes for CASSISSGSATGELFF.

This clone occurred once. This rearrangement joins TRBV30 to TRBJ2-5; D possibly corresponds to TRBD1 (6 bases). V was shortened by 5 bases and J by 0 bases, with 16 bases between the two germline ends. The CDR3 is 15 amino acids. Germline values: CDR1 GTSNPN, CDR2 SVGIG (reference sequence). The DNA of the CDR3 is TGTGCCTGGGAACCCTCAGGGGAGTACCAAGAGACCCAGTACTTC. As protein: CAWEPSGEYQETQYF.

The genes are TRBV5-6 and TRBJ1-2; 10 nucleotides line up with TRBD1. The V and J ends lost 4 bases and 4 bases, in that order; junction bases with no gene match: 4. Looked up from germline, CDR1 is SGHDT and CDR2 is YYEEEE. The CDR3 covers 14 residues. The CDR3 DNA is TGTGCCAGCAGCGATAGGACAGGGGGCTATGGCTACACCTTC. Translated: CASSDRTGGYGYTF.

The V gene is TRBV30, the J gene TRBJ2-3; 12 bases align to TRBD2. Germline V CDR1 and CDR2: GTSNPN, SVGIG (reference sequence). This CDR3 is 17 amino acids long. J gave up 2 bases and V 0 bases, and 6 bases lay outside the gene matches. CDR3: CAWSVSRTSGVTDTQYF. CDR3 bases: TGTGCCTGGAGTGTATCCAGGACTAGCGGGGTCACAGATACGCAGTATTTT.

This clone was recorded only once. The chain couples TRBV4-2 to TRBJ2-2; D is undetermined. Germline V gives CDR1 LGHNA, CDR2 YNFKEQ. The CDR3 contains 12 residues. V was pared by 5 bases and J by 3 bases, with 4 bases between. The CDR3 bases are TGTGCCAGCAGCTTCTACACCGGGGAGCTGTTTTTT. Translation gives CASSFYTGELFF.

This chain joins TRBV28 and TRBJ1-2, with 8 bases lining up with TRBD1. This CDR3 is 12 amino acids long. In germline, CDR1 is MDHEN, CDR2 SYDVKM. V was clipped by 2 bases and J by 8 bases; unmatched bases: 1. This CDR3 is CASSLQGAGYTF. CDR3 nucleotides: TGTGCCAGCAGTTTACAGGGGGCGGGCTACACCTTC.

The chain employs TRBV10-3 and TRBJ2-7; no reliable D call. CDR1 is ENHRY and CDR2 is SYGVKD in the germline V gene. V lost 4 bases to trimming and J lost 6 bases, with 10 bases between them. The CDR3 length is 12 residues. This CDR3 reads CAISGPNSEQYF. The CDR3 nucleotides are TGTGCCATCAGTGGACCCAACTCCGAGCAGTACTTC.

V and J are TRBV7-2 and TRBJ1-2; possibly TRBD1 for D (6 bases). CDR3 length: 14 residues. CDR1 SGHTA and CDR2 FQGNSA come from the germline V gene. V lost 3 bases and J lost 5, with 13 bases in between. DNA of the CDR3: TGTGCCAGCAGCTTGGTACAGGGCCCATATGGCTACACCTTC. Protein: CASSLVQGPYGYTF.

The CDR3 region has the DNA TGTGCCAGCAGTTTATACAGGGTCGGTGGTGGCTACACCTTC. This sequence encodes CASSLYRVGGGYTF. The J gene is TRBJ1-2, the V gene TRBV27; D perhaps matches TRBD1 (6 bases). The CDR3 extends over 14 amino acids. V dropped 1 base and J dropped 7 bases, with 13 bases sitting between them. CDR1 is MNHEY and CDR2 is SMNVEV in the germline V gene (reference sequence).

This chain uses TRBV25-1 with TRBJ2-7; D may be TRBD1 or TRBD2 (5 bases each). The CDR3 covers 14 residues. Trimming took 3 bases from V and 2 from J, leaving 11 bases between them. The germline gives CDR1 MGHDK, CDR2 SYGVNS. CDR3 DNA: TGTGCCAGCAGTGATCCTCGAGGGGCCTACGAGCAGTACTTC. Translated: CASSDPRGAYEQYF.

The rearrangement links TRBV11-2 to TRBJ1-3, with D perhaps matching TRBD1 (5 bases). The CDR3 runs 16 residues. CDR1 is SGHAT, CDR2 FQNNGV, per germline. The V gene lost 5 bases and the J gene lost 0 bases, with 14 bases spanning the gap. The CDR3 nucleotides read TGTGCCAGCAGCCTAAAGGGACGGAGCTCTGGAAACACCATATATTTT. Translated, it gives CASSLKGRSSGNTIYF.

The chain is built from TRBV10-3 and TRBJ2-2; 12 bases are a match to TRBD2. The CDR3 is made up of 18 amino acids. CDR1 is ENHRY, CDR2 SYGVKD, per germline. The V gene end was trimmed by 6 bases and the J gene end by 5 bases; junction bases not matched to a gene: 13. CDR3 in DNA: TGTGCCATCAGCTTAAGACTAGCGGGAGACCCGAGAACCGGGGAGCTGTTTTTT. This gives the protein CAISLRLAGDPRTGELFF.

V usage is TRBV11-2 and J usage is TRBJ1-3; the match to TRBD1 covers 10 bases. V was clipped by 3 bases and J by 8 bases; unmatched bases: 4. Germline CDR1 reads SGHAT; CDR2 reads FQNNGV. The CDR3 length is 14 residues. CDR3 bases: TGTGCCAGCAGCTTTGGGACAGGGGAACACACCATATATTTT. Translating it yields CASSFGTGEHTIYF.

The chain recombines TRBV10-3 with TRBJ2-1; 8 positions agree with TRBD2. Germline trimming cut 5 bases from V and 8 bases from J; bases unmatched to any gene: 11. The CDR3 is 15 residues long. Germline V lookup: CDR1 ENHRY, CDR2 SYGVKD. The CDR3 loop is CAISIAGTGVDEQFF. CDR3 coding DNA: TGTGCCATCAGTATAGCGGGAACGGGAGTGGATGAGCAGTTCTTC.

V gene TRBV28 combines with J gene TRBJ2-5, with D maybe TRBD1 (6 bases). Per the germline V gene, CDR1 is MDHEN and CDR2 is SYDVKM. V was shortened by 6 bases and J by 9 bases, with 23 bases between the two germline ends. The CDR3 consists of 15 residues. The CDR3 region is CASSYPGGRKGAQYF. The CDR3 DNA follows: TGTGCCAGCAGCTACCCAGGTGGCCGAAAGGGGGCCCAGTACTTC.

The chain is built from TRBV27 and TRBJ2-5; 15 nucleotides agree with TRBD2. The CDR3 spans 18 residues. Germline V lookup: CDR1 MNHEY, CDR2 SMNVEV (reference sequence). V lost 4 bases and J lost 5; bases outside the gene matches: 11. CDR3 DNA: TGTGCCAGCAGTTCCCCCGGACTAGCGGGAGGGGGAAGGGAGACCCAGTACTTC. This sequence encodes CASSSPGLAGGGRETQYF.

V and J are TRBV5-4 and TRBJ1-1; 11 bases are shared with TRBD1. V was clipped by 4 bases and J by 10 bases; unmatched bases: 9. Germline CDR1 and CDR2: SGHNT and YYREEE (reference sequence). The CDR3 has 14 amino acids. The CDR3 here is CASSPDRGPGGAFF. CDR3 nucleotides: TGTGCCAGCAGCCCGGACAGGGGGCCTGGAGGAGCTTTCTTT.

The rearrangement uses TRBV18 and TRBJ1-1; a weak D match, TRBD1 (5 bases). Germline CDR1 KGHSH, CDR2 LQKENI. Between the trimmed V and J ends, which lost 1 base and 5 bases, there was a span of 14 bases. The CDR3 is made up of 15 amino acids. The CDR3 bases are TGTGCCAGCTCACCACGGACGGGAAAGGGGACTGAAGCTTTCTTT. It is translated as CASSPRTGKGTEAFF.

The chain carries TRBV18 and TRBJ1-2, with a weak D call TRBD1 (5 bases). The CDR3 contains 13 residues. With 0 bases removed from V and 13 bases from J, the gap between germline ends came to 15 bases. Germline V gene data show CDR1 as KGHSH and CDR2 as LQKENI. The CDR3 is CASSPPGAPASTF. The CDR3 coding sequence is TGTGCCAGCTCACCACCAGGGGCCCCTGCCAGCACCTTC. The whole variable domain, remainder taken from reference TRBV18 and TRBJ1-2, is NAGVMQNPRHLVRRRGQEARLRCSPMKGHSHVYWYRQLPEEGLKFMVYLQKENIIDESGMPKERFSAEFPKEGPSILRIQQVVRGDSAAYFCASSPPGAPASTFGSGTRLTVV.

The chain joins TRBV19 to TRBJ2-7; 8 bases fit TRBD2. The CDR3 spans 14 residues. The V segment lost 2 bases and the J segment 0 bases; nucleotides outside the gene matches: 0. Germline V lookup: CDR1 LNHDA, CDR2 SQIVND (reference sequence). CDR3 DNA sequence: TGTGCCAGTAGTATAACTAGCGGCTCCTACGAGCAGTACTTC. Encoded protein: CASSITSGSYEQYF.

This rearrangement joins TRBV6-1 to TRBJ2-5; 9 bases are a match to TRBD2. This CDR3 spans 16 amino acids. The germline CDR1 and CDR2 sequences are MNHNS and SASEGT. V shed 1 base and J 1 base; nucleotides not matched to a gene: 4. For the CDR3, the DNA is TGTGCCAGCAGTGAAGGGAGCGGGAGGTTCCAAGAGACCCAGTACTTC. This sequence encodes CASSEGSGRFQETQYF.